These 29 T cell receptor beta chains came from one sample sequenced in a study of regulatory T cells in long-lasting Graves disease. Time point denoted: persistent/refractory GD, antithyroid drugs over 5 years with positive TRAb. Following extraction of RNA from PBMCs, that RNA was used to make the TCR library. TCR beta libraries were built with iRepertoire HTBI primers and Arm-PCR of CDR3 regions. TCRdb used MiXCR to reprocess the multiplex PCR reads, holding one entry per CDR3 protein. This sample carries 350,000 to 500,000 distinct CDR3 sequences, under 25% of them seen once, and the ten largest clones take roughly an eighth. This sample comprised peripheral blood mononuclear cells (PBMCs), obtained when the disease was refractory, from a patient treated with antithyroid drugs. These receptor sequences come from a female donor with Graves disease.

V is TRBV6-2 or TRBV6-3 and J is TRBJ2-3, with D possibly being TRBD2 (6 bases). With 2 bases removed from V and 0 bases from J, the gap between germline ends came to 15 bases. Germline values: CDR1 MNHEY, CDR2 SVGEGT. CDR3 length equals 17 residues. The CDR3 spells CASSYGGTLSSTDTQYF. DNA of the CDR3: TGTGCCAGCAGTTACGGCGGGACCCTCTCTAGCACAGATACGCAGTATTTT.

This clonotype was counted a few times. V and J are TRBV4-1 and TRBJ2-7, with TRBD2 matching 10 bases. The CDR3 is 19 residues long. Germline V gene data show CDR1 as MGHRA and CDR2 as YSYEKL. V shed 1 base, J shed 0 bases, and the junction held 12 bases outside the gene matches. CDR3 in amino acids: CASSQVRFIGTSVSYEQYF. CDR3 DNA: TGCGCCAGCAGCCAAGTGAGATTCATAGGGACTAGCGTCTCCTACGAGCAGTACTTC.

The genes are TRBV29-1 and TRBJ2-1; D is uncertain. From germline, CDR1 is SQVTM and CDR2 ANQGSEA. The V and J ends lost 5 bases and 2 bases respectively, with 13 bases between them. This CDR3 has 14 residues. This CDR3 is CSVITPGPYNEQFF. CDR3 sequence (DNA): TGCAGCGTTATTACTCCCGGGCCCTACAATGAGCAGTTCTTC.

This clonotype occurred many times. The chain couples TRBV27 to TRBJ2-2; 8 nucleotides agree with TRBD2. The V and J ends lost 5 bases and 0 bases, in that order; junction bases with no gene match: 8. The length of the CDR3 is 17 residues. Germline values: CDR1 MNHEY, CDR2 SMNVEV (reference sequence). This CDR3 reads CASSNWGAGANTGELFF. In DNA, the CDR3 is TGTGCCAGCAGTAATTGGGGAGCGGGGGCGAACACCGGGGAGCTGTTTTTT.

This clonotype came up many times. This sequence joins TRBV11-1 and TRBJ1-2; D perhaps matches TRBD1 (5 bases). There are 13 residues in the CDR3. V lost 3 bases, J lost 8 bases, and 13 bases lay in between. The germline V gene has CDR1 SGHAT and CDR2 FQDESV (reference sequence). Here the CDR3 reads CASSFGTGGGYTF. The CDR3 DNA follows: TGTGCCAGCAGCTTTGGAACAGGAGGGGGCTACACCTTC.

This chain joins TRBV9 and TRBJ2-3; possibly TRBD2 for D (5 bases). There are 15 residues in the CDR3. The germline CDR1 and CDR2 sequences are SGDLS and YYNGEE. The V gene lost 2 bases and the J gene lost 4 bases, with 14 bases spanning the gap. CDR3 loop: CASSVQASIADTQYF. CDR3 nucleotides: TGTGCCAGCAGCGTTCAGGCTAGCATCGCAGATACGCAGTATTTT.

This clonotype appeared many times. The rearrangement uses TRBV12-3 or TRBV12-4 and TRBJ1-2; D is unclear. The CDR3 length is 12 residues. Trimming shortened V by 6 bases and J by 6 bases, and 11 bases separated the two germline ends. CDR3 sequence (DNA): TGTGCCAGCAGGCCCGCCGGACATGGCTACACCTTC. It yields the protein CASRPAGHGYTF.

The V call is TRBV15, the J call TRBJ2-5, with D unclear. The V and J ends lost 2 bases and 1 base respectively, with 14 bases between them. This CDR3 is built from 16 residues. Germline V gene data show CDR1 as LNHNV and CDR2 as YYDKDF (reference sequence). The CDR3 reads CATSRSFGRFQETQYF. The CDR3 DNA follows: TGTGCCACCAGCAGATCCTTTGGCAGATTCCAAGAGACCCAGTACTTC.

The chain couples TRBV14 to TRBJ2-4; D ambiguous. V lost 1 base, J lost 1 base, and 11 bases lay in between. Germline lookup yields CDR1 SGHDN and CDR2 FVKESK. The CDR3 runs to 16 residues. The CDR3 nucleotides are TGTGCCAGCAGCCAAGGGATGACTTGGGCCAAAAACATTCAGTACTTC. This sequence encodes CASSQGMTWAKNIQYF.

This clonotype appeared once. A single base separates this from a much larger clone, so it may be a read error. This sequence joins TRBV11-3 and TRBJ1-1, with unresolved D. This CDR3 spans 15 amino acids. Germline V CDR1 and CDR2: SGHNT, YENEEA. The V and J ends lost 6 bases and 4 bases respectively, with 18 bases between them. CDR3 sequence (DNA): TGTGCCAGCAGTCCAGGCGGGAACATGAGCACTGAAGCTTTCTTT. This gives the protein CASSPGGNMSTEAFF.

The gene calls are TRBV20-1 and TRBJ2-2; D tentatively fits TRBD1 or TRBD2 (5 bases each). The CDR3 runs to 15 residues. Germline lookup yields CDR1 DFQATT and CDR2 SNEGSKA (reference sequence). Trimming shortened V by 5 bases and J by 6 bases, and 19 bases separated the two germline ends. As DNA, the CDR3 is TGCAGTGCTTGGGCCCTGGGACGGACGTCCGGGGAGCTGTTTTTT. Protein sequence: CSAWALGRTSGELFF.

This clonotype has more than one count but fewer than ten. The rearrangement links TRBV6-2 or TRBV6-3 to TRBJ2-2; D possibly corresponds to TRBD2 (5 bases). The CDR3 length is 14 residues. V lost 2 bases and J 5 bases, leaving 9 bases between the germline ends. Looked up from germline, CDR1 is MNHEY and CDR2 is SVGEGT. The CDR3 spells CASSYNSGTGELFF. In nucleotides, the CDR3 is TGTGCCAGCAGTTACAACTCGGGAACCGGGGAGCTGTTTTTT.

This clonotype has at least ten counts. CDR3 in amino acids: CASRGTPGSYF. CDR3 bases: TGTGCCAGCAGAGGGACACCGGGGTCGTACTTC. This chain joins TRBV6-1 and TRBJ2-7; tentative D call: TRBD1 (6 bases). The CDR3 totals 11 residues. CDR1 and CDR2 from the germline V gene are MNHNS and SASEGT. The V end was cut by 6 bases, the J end by 12 bases, with 15 bases between.

This clonotype was found many times. This CDR3 reads CASSVSGSSYEQYF. The CDR3 coding sequence is TGTGCCAGCAGCGTCAGCGGGAGCTCCTACGAGCAGTACTTC. This chain uses TRBV2 with TRBJ2-7; 8 nucleotides line up with TRBD2. The CDR3 sequence is 14 residues long. The V and J ends lost 6 bases and 0 bases, in that order; junction bases with no gene match: 4. CDR1 and CDR2 (germline): SNHLY, FYNNEI. The full variable domain, in which reference TRBV2 and TRBJ2-7 provide the parts outside the CDR3, is EPEVTQTPSHQVTQMGQEVILRCVPISNHLYFYWYRQILGQKVEFLVSFYNNEISEKSEIFDDQFSVERPDGSNFTLKIRSTKLEDSAMYFCASSVSGSSYEQYFGPGTRLTVT.

Ten or more counts support this clonotype. The chain combines TRBV28 with TRBJ2-2; 8 nucleotides match TRBD1. V gave up 6 bases and J gave up 4 bases; unmatched junction bases: 4. The CDR3 contains 14 residues. Germline-derived CDR1 and CDR2 are MDHEN and SYDVKM. CDR3 bases: TGTGCCAGCAGCGGACAGGGAAGCACCGGGGAGCTGTTTTTT. Amino acid sequence: CASSGQGSTGELFF.

This clonotype was seen at least ten times. The gene calls are TRBV20-1 and TRBJ2-7, with 9 bases lining up with TRBD1. Germline trimming cut 5 bases from V and 4 bases from J; bases unmatched to any gene: 9. The CDR3 totals 14 residues. Per the germline V gene, CDR1 is DFQATT and CDR2 is SNEGSKA (reference sequence). The CDR3 loop reads CSAWSTGQGYEQYF. CDR3 nucleotide sequence: TGCAGTGCTTGGTCAACGGGACAGGGATACGAGCAGTACTTC.

The genes are TRBV5-8 and TRBJ2-5; TRBD2 agrees at 7 bases. CDR1 is SGHTS, CDR2 YDEGEE, per germline. The CDR3 length is 13 residues. V was pared by 7 bases and J by 2 bases, with 5 bases of the junction left unmatched. The CDR3 loop reads CASAQRGQETQYF. As DNA, the CDR3 is TGTGCCAGCGCCCAGCGGGGACAAGAGACCCAGTACTTC.

CDR3 nucleotide sequence: TGTGCCATCAGTGAGCCATCAGACCGGGAGTCCTACGAGCAGTACTTC. It specifies CAISEPSDRESYEQYF. The V gene is TRBV10-3, the J gene TRBJ2-7, with D possibly TRBD2 on 6 matching bases. Deletions cut 2 bases from V and 1 base from J, with 15 bases between. The CDR3 spans 16 residues. The germline V gene encodes CDR1 ENHRY and CDR2 SYGVKD.

This clonotype has a count of ten or more. The rearrangement joins TRBV28 to TRBJ2-6; no firm D call. This CDR3 spans 15 amino acids. The germline V gene encodes CDR1 MDHEN and CDR2 SYDVKM. V was clipped by 10 bases and J by 3 bases, with 16 bases between them. CDR3 bases: TGTGCCACCACTTCGCATCTCCTTGGGGCCAACGTCCTGACTTTC. Translating gives CATTSHLLGANVLTF.

About this clonotype: It may be a read error: a sequence one base away is much more abundant. V and J are TRBV2 and TRBJ2-5; D may correspond to TRBD1 or TRBD2 (5 bases each). The CDR3 covers 13 residues. Germline CDR1 is SNHLY and CDR2 is FYNNEI. V lost 7 bases and J 1 base, leaving 10 bases between the germline ends. In DNA, the CDR3 is TGTGCCAGCAATTACGGGGCCCAAGAGACCCAGTACTTC. This encodes CASNYGAQETQYF.

There are a few counts of this clonotype. V usage is TRBV27 and J usage is TRBJ1-6, with unresolved D. Germline values: CDR1 MNHEY, CDR2 SMNVEV (reference sequence). V shed 3 bases and J shed 4 bases, with 13 bases lying between them. The CDR3 extends over 16 amino acids. The CDR3 sequence is CASSFDGRRYNSPLHF. The CDR3 bases are TGTGCCAGCAGTTTCGATGGGCGGAGATATAATTCACCCCTCCACTTT.

As for this clonotype: A read error is likely, as this CDR3 ends without the conserved phenylalanine or tryptophan. It is unclear where the CDR3 begins or ends on the DNA, so no DNA is shown, and the CDR3 is as TCRdb lists it. The chain uses TRBV2 and TRBJ2-2; the table's D call, TRBD1, was not checked against the DNA. CDR1 and CDR2 (germline): SNHLY, FYNNEI. The CDR3 adds up to 15 amino acids, both ends counted. CDR3 amino acids: CASITTGTDTGELSL.

This clonotype was picked up many times. The chain uses TRBV28 and TRBJ2-7; D might be TRBD2 (6 bases). Per germline, CDR1 MDHEN and CDR2 SYDVKM. The CDR3 has 14 amino acids. The V end lost 5 bases, the J end lost 0 bases, and 11 bases lay between the germline ends. The CDR3 spells CASSQPGVSYEQYF. The DNA of the CDR3 is TGTGCCAGCAGTCAACCGGGGGTCTCCTACGAGCAGTACTTC.

This clonotype has ten or more counts. V usage is TRBV5-1 and J usage is TRBJ1-4, with a possible D match to TRBD1 (6 bases). This CDR3 is 15 amino acids long. Germline CDR1 reads SGHRS; CDR2 reads YFSETQ. Between the trimmed V and J ends, which lost 1 base and 3 bases, there was a span of 10 bases. The CDR3: CASSLLGGSNEKLFF. In DNA form, the CDR3 reads TGCGCCAGCAGCTTGTTGGGGGGCTCTAATGAAAAACTGTTTTTT. Filled out from reference TRBV5-1 and TRBJ1-4, the complete variable domain reads KAGVTQTPRYLIKTRGQQVTLSCSPISGHRSVSWYQQTPGQGLQFLFEYFSETQRNKGNFPGRFSGRQFSNSRSEMNVSTLELGDSALYLCASSLLGGSNEKLFFGSGTQLSVL.

Worth noting for this clonotype: Since the CDR3 does not end with the conserved phenylalanine or tryptophan, this likely comes from a read error. No DNA is shown, since the ends of the CDR3 on it are uncertain; the CDR3 is the one TCRdb lists. The rearrangement uses TRBV28 and TRBJ2-7; TRBD1 is the table's D call and was not checked against the DNA. Germline loops: CDR1 MDHEN, CDR2 SYDVKM. The CDR3 totals 8 residues, both ends included. The CDR3 protein is CASSSPGQ.

There are a few counts of this clonotype. The V gene is TRBV28, the J gene TRBJ2-1; TRBD2 aligns across 9 bases. From germline, CDR1 is MDHEN and CDR2 SYDVKM. The CDR3 spans 13 residues. J was trimmed by 15 bases and V by 1 base; bases with no gene match: 7. Here the CDR3 reads CASSLSSGRFGFF. The CDR3 coding sequence is TGTGCCAGCAGTTTATCCAGCGGGAGGTTCGGGTTCTTC.

The chain is built from TRBV10-3 and TRBJ2-1, with 8 bases fitting TRBD1. Germline loops: CDR1 ENHRY, CDR2 SYGVKD. The length of the CDR3 is 15 residues. The V segment lost 4 bases and the J segment 5 bases; nucleotides outside the gene matches: 7. The CDR3 sequence is CAISGTGSKDNEQFF. The CDR3 DNA follows: TGTGCCATCAGTGGGACAGGGAGCAAAGACAATGAGCAGTTCTTC.

This clonotype occurred a few times. The chain joins TRBV5-1 to TRBJ1-6; 9 positions match TRBD1. J was trimmed by 12 bases and V by 7 bases; bases with no gene match: 14. Germline CDR1 and CDR2: SGHRS and YFSETQ. CDR3 length equals 15 residues. The CDR3 is CASGPTGTGKEPLHF. CDR3 nucleotide sequence: TGCGCCAGCGGCCCCACAGGGACAGGGAAGGAACCCCTCCACTTT.

This clonotype showed up many times. The chain employs TRBV20-1 and TRBJ1-1; a possible D gene is TRBD1 (5 bases). With 6 bases removed from V and 1 base from J, the gap between germline ends came to 9 bases. CDR1 is DFQATT, CDR2 SNEGSKA, per germline (reference sequence). The CDR3 loop spans 12 amino acids. The CDR3 here is CSADDRNTEAFF. The CDR3 DNA follows: TGCAGTGCAGATGACAGGAACACTGAAGCTTTCTTT.